The clone carrying this T cell receptor beta chain came up a few times. MiXCR was run by TCRdb on the 5' RACE reads, yielding one entry per CDR3 protein. Of about 320,000 distinct CDR3 sequences in the sample, about 13% were seen once. This sample was taken from a study of T-cell memory formation after mild COVID-19. Study in general: Largely, TCR clusters stayed within a single donor.

V trimming: 3 bases; J trimming: 0 bases; junction bases outside the gene matches: 5. Germline CDR1 reads SGHRS; CDR2 reads YFSETQ. The CDR3 runs to 16 residues. V is TRBV5-1 and J is TRBJ1-3; TRBD1 aligns across 8 bases. Sequences were obtained from PBMCs or a T cell subset sorted from them (not recorded which). The sequence derives from a man between 18 and 35 years old who had mild COVID-19 (a few samples of this study predate the infection). Cell type and time point are not known. CDR3 in amino acids: CASSSGTGNSGNTIYF. The CDR3 DNA follows: TGCGCCAGCAGCTCGGGGACAGGAAACTCTGGAAACACCATATATTTT. The complete variable domain, with remaining parts taken from reference TRBV5-1 and TRBJ1-3, reads KAGVTQTPRYLIKTRGQQVTLSCSPISGHRSVSWYQQTPGQGLQFLFEYFSETQRNKGNFPGRFSGRQFSNSRSEMNVSTLELGDSALYLCASSSGTGNSGNTIYFGEGSWLTVV.